Included here is one TCR beta chain sequence, with context. This sample was included in a study of blood T cell repertoires in COVID-19. On the study more broadly: PBMCs, B-cell-depleted T cells, or T cells were the source of the cDNA or gDNA that made up the material.

As originally analysed: Researchers report that nucleated cell counts were estimated from reference gene primer amplification. Here immunoSEQ multiplex PCR was the method, and the copy in TCRdb shows in-frame clones only, minus some. The DNA was the basis for D and trimming; V, J and clone size are from that table. Among some 70,000 clones listed, around 90% were seen once. This sequence was found in a man aged 45-65 years with active COVID-19. The sequencing sample was made of peripheral blood.

The CDR3 region is CASSSRESYNEQFF. DNA for the CDR3: TGTGCCAGCAGTTCCAGGGAATCCTACAATGAGCAGTTCTTC. This chain uses TRBV6-2 or TRBV6-3 with TRBJ2-1; possible D gene TRBD1, 5 bases. Germline V gene lookup returns CDR1 MNHEY and CDR2 SVGEGT. V was clipped by 4 bases and J by 1 base, with 8 bases between them. CDR3 length: 14 amino acids.